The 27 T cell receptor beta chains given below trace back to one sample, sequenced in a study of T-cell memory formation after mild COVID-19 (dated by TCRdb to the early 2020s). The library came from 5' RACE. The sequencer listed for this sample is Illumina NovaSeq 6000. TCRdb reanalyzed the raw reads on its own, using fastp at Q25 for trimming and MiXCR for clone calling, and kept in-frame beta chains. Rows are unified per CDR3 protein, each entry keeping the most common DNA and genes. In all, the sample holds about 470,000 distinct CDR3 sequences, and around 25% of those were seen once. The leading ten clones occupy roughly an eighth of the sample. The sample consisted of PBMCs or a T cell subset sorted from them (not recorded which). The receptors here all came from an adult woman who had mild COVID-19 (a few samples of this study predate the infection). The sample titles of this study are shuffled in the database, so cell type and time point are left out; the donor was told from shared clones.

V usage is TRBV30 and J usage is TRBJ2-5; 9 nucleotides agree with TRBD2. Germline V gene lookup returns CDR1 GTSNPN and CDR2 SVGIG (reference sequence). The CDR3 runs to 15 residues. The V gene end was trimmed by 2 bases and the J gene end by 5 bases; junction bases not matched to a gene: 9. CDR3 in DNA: TGTGCCTGGAGTCGGGTAGCGGGAGTTTCGGAGACCCAGTACTTC. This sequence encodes CAWSRVAGVSETQYF.

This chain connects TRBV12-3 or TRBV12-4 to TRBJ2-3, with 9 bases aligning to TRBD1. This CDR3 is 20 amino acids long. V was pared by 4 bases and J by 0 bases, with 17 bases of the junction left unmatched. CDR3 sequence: CASSSRGPGQGFSSTDTQYF. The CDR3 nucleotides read TGTGCCAGCAGTTCCCGTGGCCCGGGACAGGGATTTTCTAGCACAGATACGCAGTATTTT.

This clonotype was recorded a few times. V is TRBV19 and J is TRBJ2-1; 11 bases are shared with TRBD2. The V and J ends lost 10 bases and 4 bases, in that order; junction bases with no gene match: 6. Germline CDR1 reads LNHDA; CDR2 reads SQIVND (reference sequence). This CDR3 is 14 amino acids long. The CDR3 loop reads CATRLAGTYNEQFF. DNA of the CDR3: TGTGCCACCCGACTAGCGGGGACTTACAATGAGCAGTTCTTC.

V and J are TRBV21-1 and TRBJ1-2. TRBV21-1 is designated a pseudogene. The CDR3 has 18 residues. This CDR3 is CASSKDLRLGPLDYGYTF. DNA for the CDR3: TGTGCCAGCAGCAAAGATCTTAGGCTAGGGCCTTTAGACTATGGCTACACCTTC.

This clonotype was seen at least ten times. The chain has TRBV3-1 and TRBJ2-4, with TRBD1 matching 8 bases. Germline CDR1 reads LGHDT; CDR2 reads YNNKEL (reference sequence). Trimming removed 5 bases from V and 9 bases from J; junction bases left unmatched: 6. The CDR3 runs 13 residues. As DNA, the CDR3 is TGTGCCAGCAGCTGGACAGGGTCGGTCATTCAGTACTTC. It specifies CASSWTGSVIQYF.

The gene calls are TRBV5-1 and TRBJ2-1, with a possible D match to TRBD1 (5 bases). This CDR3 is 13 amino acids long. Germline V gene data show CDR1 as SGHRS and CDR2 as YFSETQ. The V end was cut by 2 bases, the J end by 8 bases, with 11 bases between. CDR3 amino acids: CASSFQGRDEQFF. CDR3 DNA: TGCGCCAGCAGCTTCCAGGGTAGGGATGAGCAGTTCTTC.

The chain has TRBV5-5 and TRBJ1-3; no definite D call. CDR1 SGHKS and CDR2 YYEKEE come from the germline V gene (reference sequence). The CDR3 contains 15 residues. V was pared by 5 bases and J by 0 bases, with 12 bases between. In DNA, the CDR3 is TGTGCCAGCAGTTCCGGGATCCACTCTGGAAACACCATATATTTT. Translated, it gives CASSSGIHSGNTIYF. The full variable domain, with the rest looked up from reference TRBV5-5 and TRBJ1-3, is DAGVTQSPTHLIKTRGQQVTLRCSPISGHKSVSWYQQVLGQGPQFIFQYYEKEERGRGNFPDRFSARQFPNYSSELNVNALLLGDSALYLCASSSGIHSGNTIYFGEGSWLTVV.

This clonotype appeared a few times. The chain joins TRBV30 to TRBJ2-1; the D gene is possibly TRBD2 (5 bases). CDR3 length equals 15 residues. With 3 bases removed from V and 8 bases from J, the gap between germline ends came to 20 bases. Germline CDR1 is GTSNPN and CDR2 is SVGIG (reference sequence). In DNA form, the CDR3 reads TGTGCCTGGAGCCCCACTAGTGCTCCTTTGGATGAGCAGTTCTTC. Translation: CAWSPTSAPLDEQFF.

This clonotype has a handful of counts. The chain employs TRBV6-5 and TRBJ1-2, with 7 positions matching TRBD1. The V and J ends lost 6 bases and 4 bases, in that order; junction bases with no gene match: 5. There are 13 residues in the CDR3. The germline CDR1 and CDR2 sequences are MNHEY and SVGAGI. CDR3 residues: CASSIGTAYGYTF. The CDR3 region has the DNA TGTGCCAGCAGCATTGGGACAGCCTATGGCTACACCTTC.

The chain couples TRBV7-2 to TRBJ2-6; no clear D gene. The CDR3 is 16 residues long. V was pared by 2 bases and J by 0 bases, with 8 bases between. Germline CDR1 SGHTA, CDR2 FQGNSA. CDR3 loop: CASSLRQISGANVLTF. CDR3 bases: TGTGCCAGCAGCTTACGGCAGATCTCTGGGGCCAACGTCCTGACTTTC.

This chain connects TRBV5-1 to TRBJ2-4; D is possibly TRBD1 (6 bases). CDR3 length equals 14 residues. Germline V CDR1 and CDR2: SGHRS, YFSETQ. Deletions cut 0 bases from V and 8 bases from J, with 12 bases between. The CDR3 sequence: CASSLGQGRDIQYF. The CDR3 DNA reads TGCGCCAGCAGCTTGGGCCAGGGGCGGGACATTCAGTACTTC.

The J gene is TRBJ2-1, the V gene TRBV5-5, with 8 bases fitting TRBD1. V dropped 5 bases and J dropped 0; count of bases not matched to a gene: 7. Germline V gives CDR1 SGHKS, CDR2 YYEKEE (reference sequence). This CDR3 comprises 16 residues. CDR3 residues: CASRFTGGSSYNEQFF. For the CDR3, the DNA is TGTGCCAGCAGATTCACAGGGGGTAGCTCCTACAATGAGCAGTTCTTC.

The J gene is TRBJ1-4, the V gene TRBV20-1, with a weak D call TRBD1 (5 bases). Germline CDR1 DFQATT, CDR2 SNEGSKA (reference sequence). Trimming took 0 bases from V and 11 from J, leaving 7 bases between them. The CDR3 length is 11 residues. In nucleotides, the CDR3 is TGCAGTGCTAGAGATGCAGGGAAACTGTTTTTT. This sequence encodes CSARDAGKLFF.

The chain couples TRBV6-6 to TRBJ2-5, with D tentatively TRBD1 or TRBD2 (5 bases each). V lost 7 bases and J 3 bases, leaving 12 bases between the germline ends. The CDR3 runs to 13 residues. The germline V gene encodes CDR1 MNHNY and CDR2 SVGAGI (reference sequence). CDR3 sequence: CASIEGSEETQYF. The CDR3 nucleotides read TGTGCCAGCATTGAGGGGTCAGAAGAGACCCAGTACTTC.

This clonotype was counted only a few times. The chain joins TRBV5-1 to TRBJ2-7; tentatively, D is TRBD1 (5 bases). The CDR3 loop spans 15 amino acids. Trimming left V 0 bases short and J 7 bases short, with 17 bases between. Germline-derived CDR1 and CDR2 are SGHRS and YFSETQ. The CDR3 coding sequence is TGCGCCAGCAGCTTGGAGGCAGGGTCCTCAGGTGAGCAGTACTTC. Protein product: CASSLEAGSSGEQYF.

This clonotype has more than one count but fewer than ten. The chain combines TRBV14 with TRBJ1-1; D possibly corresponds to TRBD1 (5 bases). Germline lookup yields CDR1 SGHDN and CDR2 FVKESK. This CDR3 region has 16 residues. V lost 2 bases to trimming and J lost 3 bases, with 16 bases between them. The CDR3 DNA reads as TGTGCCAGCAGCCAATGGGTCGGAGACAGTTACACTGAAGCTTTCTTT. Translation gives CASSQWVGDSYTEAFF.

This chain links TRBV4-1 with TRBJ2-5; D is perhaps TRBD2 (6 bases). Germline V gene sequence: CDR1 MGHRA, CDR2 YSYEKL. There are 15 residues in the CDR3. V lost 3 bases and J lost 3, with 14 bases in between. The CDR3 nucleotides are TGCGCCAGCAGCCACGCTCCCGGGGGTAAAGAGACCCAGTACTTC. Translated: CASSHAPGGKETQYF.

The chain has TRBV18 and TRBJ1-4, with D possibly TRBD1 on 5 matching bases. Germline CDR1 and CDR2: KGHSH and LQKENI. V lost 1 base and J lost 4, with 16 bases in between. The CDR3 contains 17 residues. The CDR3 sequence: CASSPRGVGAGNEKLFF. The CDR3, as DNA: TGTGCCAGCTCACCACGGGGGGTAGGCGCTGGTAATGAAAAACTGTTTTTT.

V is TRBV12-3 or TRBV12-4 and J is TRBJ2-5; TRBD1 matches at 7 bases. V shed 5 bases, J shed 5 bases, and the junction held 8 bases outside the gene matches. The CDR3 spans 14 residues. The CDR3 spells CASSTPTGRETQYF. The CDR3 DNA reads TGTGCCAGCAGTACGCCGACAGGGCGGGAGACCCAGTACTTC.

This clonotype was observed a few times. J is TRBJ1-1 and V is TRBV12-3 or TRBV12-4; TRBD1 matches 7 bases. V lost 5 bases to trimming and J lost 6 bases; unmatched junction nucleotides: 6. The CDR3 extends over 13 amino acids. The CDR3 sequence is CASSMTGYPEAFF. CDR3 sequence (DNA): TGTGCCAGCAGTATGACAGGGTACCCTGAAGCTTTCTTT.

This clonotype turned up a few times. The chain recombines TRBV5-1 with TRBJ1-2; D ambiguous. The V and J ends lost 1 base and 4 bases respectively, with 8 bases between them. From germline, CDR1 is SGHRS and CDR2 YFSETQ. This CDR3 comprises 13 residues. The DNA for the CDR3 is TGCGCCAGCAGCTTGATGGAAAGCTATGGCTACACCTTC. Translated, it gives CASSLMESYGYTF.

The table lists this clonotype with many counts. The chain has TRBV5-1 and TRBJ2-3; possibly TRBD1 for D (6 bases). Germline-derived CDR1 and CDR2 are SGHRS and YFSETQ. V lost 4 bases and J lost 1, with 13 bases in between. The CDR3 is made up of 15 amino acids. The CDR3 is CASSLSGVGTDTQYF. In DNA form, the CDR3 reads TGCGCCAGCAGCCTTTCAGGGGTCGGCACAGATACGCAGTATTTT.

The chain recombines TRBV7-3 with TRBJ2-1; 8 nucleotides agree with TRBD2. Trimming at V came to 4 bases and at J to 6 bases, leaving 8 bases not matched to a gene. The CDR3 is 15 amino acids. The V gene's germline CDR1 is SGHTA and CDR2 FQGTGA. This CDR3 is CASSSTGTSGNEQFF. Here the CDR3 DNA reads TGTGCCAGCAGCTCGACCGGGACTAGTGGCAATGAGCAGTTCTTC.

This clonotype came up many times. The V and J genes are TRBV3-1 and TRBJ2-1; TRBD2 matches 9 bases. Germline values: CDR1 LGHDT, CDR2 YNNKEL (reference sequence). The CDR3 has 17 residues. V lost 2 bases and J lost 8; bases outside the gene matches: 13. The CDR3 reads CASSQSLGRGGYDEQFF. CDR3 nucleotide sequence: TGTGCCAGCAGCCAATCACTCGGGCGGGGGGGCTATGATGAGCAGTTCTTC.

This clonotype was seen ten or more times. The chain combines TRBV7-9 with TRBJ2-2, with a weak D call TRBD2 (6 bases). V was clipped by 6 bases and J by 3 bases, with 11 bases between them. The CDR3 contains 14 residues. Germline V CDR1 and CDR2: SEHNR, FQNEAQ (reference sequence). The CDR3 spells CASSWDFDTGELFF. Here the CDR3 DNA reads TGTGCCAGCAGTTGGGACTTTGACACCGGGGAGCTGTTTTTT.

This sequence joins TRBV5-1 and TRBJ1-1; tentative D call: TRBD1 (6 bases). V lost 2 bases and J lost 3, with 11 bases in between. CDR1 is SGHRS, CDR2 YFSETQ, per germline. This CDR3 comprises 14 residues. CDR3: CASSFGPGDTEAFF. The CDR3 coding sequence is TGCGCCAGCAGCTTCGGCCCAGGGGACACTGAAGCTTTCTTT.

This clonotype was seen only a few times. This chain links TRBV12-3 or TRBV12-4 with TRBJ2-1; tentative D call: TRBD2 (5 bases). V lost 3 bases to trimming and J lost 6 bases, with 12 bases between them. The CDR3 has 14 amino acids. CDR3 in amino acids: CASSFGTRINEQFF. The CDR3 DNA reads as TGTGCCAGCAGTTTCGGAACTAGAATCAATGAGCAGTTCTTC.